The clone carrying this T cell receptor beta chain was picked up one time. Using immunoSEQ multiplex PCR, the repertoire was profiled, and TCRdb retains in-frame clones only, with some absent. This table holds about 50,000 clones, more than 70% found once. This sample was included in a study of PD-L1 blockade in urothelial cancer. Overall study: Of prior chemotherapy regimens, patients had received between 0 and 3. Samples of blood were analyzed 3 weeks (second dose) and 6 weeks after treatment start.

CDR3 length equals 19 residues. Germline V CDR1 and CDR2: WSHSY, SAAADI. With V trimmed by 2 bases and J by 0 bases, 13 bases remained unmatched. Regarding time point: peripheral blood 6 weeks after treatment start. The specimen comprised PBMCs, sampled around atezolizumab (anti-PD-L1) treatment. The TCR originated in a man aged 60-69 years with urothelial cancer. This chain connects TRBV10-2 to TRBJ1-3; 7 bases align to TRBD1. The CDR3, as DNA: TGCGCCAGCAGTGAGGGGTCCGGGACAGTTTTCCTCTCTGGAAACACCATATATTTT. Translated: CASSEGSGTVFLSGNTIYF.